These 3 T cell receptor beta chains were sequenced from one sample in a study of shared clonotypes between healthy human individuals (dated by TCRdb to 2019 to 2021). The library came from the immunoSEQ multiplex PCR assay. TCRdb mirrors the immuneACCESS table, restricted to in-frame sequences. Some clones are absent from its copies; in checked studies, under half trace to an unresolved V gene, and the reason for the others is unknown. Counted in this sample were over 1.5 million clones; approximately 98% of them appeared once. The top ten constitute about 0.4% of the sample. Sample: naive CD4+ T cells sorted from blood. Sample cell subset or site, as interpreted from the label and publication: CD45RA+ positively selected. These receptor sequences come from a man aged 25 to 40 in good health.

The V and J genes are TRBV7-2 and TRBJ2-7, with D tentatively TRBD1 or TRBD2 (5 bases each). This CDR3 is built from 15 residues. V lost 0 bases, J lost 2 bases, and 11 bases lay in between. The germline gives CDR1 SGHTA, CDR2 FQGNSA. This chain's CDR3 is CASSLAAGSTYEQYF. CDR3 DNA: TGTGCCAGCAGCTTAGCGGCAGGGAGTACCTACGAGCAGTACTTC.

The rearrangement links TRBV7-9 to TRBJ2-4; TRBD1 might be the D (6 bases). Germline CDR1 and CDR2: SEHNR and FQNEAQ (reference sequence). CDR3 length: 16 amino acids. V lost 5 bases, J lost 0 bases, and 14 bases lay in between. The CDR3 DNA reads as TGTGCCAGCAGCCCCCGACAGGAACTAGCCAAAAACATTCAGTACTTC. Amino acid sequence: CASSPRQELAKNIQYF.

The V gene is TRBV19, the J gene TRBJ1-5, with 10 bases lining up with TRBD1. The CDR3 is 16 residues long. The ends lost 6 bases at V and 2 bases at J; junction bases unmatched: 7. The germline V gene has CDR1 LNHDA and CDR2 SQIVND (reference sequence). CDR3 nucleotide sequence: TGTGCCAGTAGCCGGACAGGGGGTTCGGGCAATCAGCCCCAGCATTTT. This gives the protein CASSRTGGSGNQPQHF.